Listed below are T cell receptor beta chains from one sample, sequenced in a study of blood T cell repertoires in COVID-19. Produced via immunoSEQ multiplex PCR; TCRdb's table is partial and in-frame only. The sample comprises about 64,000 clones, roughly 84% of which are singletons, and approximately 5.6% rests with the top ten. Sequenced input: peripheral blood. These TCRs come from a woman in her fifties or sixties with acute or convalescent COVID-19. Both conserved end residues are part of each CDR3. D genes are given only for firm matches. The size of a clone is reported for some rows only, either as once, few or many, or as a class for expanded clones.

CDR3 protein: CASSFLGNSPLHF; CDR3 DNA: TGTGCCAGCAGTTTTCTCGGGAACTCACCCCTCCACTTT; clone size: -; J gene: TRBJ1-6; D gene: -; V gene: TRBV12-3/TRBV12-4
CDR3 protein: CASSGQGAGNTEAFF; CDR3 DNA: TGCGCCAGCAGCGGACAGGGGGCGGGGAACACTGAAGCTTTCTTT; clone size: -; J gene: TRBJ1-1; D gene: TRBD1; V gene: TRBV5-1
CDR3 protein: CASSGGTSGNEQFF; CDR3 DNA: TGTGCCAGCAGTGGGGGGACTAGCGGCAATGAGCAGTTCTTC; clone size: few; J gene: TRBJ2-1; D gene: TRBD2; V gene: TRBV28
CDR3 protein: CASSQEPLWQGANYGYTF; CDR3 DNA: TGTGCCAGCAGCCAAGAACCCTTATGGCAAGGAGCTAACTATGGCTACACCTTC; clone size: -; J gene: TRBJ1-2; D gene: -; V gene: TRBV4-2
CDR3 protein: CASTLDRARKLFF; CDR3 DNA: TGTGCCAGTACCTTAGACAGGGCGCGGAAACTGTTTTTT; clone size: -; J gene: TRBJ1-4; D gene: TRBD1; V gene: TRBV19
CDR3 protein: CASHSREGNYGYTF; CDR3 DNA: TGTGCCAGTCACTCCCGGGAAGGAAACTATGGCTACACCTTC; clone size: -; J gene: TRBJ1-2; D gene: -; V gene: TRBV19
CDR3 protein: CASSGTSGGPLAKNIQYF; CDR3 DNA: TGTGCCAGCAGTGGGACTAGCGGGGGCCCATTAGCCAAAAACATTCAGTACTTC; clone size: -; J gene: TRBJ2-4; D gene: TRBD2; V gene: TRBV5-6
CDR3 protein: CASSAGRGYEQFF; CDR3 DNA: TGTGCCAGCAGTGCCGGCAGGGGGTACGAGCAGTTCTTC; clone size: -; J gene: TRBJ2-1; D gene: TRBD1; V gene: TRBV2
CDR3 protein: CASSPGSAANYGYTF; CDR3 DNA: TGTGCCAGCTCACCGGGTTCGGCGGCAAACTATGGCTACACCTTC; clone size: -; J gene: TRBJ1-2; D gene: -; V gene: TRBV18
CDR3 protein: CASSEVRGDGYTF; CDR3 DNA: TGTGCCAGCAGTGAAGTACGGGGGGATGGCTACACCTTC; clone size: -; J gene: TRBJ1-2; D gene: -; V gene: TRBV6-1
CDR3 protein: CSAKTGTEAFF; CDR3 DNA: TGCAGCGCCAAAACAGGGACTGAAGCTTTCTTT; clone size: -; J gene: TRBJ1-1; D gene: -; V gene: TRBV29-1
CDR3 protein: CASSPFVFGGGGHSYEQYF; CDR3 DNA: TGCGCCAGCAGCCCTTTCGTTTTTGGGGGCGGGGGACACTCCTACGAGCAGTACTTC; clone size: -; J gene: TRBJ2-7; D gene: -; V gene: TRBV4-1
CDR3 protein: CAISPPGGRGNTIYF; CDR3 DNA: TGTGCCATCAGTCCTCCGGGAGGTCGGGGAAACACCATATATTTT; clone size: -; J gene: TRBJ1-3; D gene: -; V gene: TRBV10-3
CDR3 protein: CASSVDPGAISGNTIYF; CDR3 DNA: TGTGCCAGCAGCGTAGACCCAGGGGCGATCTCTGGAAACACCATATATTTT; clone size: -; J gene: TRBJ1-3; D gene: -; V gene: TRBV9
CDR3 protein: CASSLRAGMGNIQYF; CDR3 DNA: TGTGCCAGCAGCTTGAGGGCAGGGATGGGAAACATTCAGTACTTC; clone size: few; J gene: TRBJ2-4; D gene: -; V gene: TRBV5-4
CDR3 protein: CASSEGQGAGQPQHF; CDR3 DNA: TGTGCCAGCAGTGAGGGACAGGGAGCCGGACAGCCCCAGCATTTT; clone size: -; J gene: TRBJ1-5; D gene: TRBD1; V gene: TRBV2
CDR3 protein: CASSQGGSGGAYNEQFF; CDR3 DNA: TGTGCCAGCAGCCAAGGGGGTAGCGGGGGTGCCTACAATGAGCAGTTCTTC; clone size: -; J gene: TRBJ2-1; D gene: TRBD2; V gene: TRBV3-1/TRBV3-2
CDR3 protein: CASTNLDRDSDGYTF; CDR3 DNA: TGTGCCAGCACCAACCTCGACAGGGACTCGGATGGCTACACCTTC; clone size: -; J gene: TRBJ1-2; D gene: TRBD1; V gene: TRBV5-6
CDR3 protein: CASSSDREVEAFF; CDR3 DNA: TGTGCCAGCTCTTCGGACAGGGAGGTAGAAGCTTTCTTT; clone size: -; J gene: TRBJ1-1; D gene: TRBD1; V gene: TRBV18
CDR3 protein: CASSLGRDREILNYGYTF; CDR3 DNA: TGCGCCAGCAGCTTGGGCCGGGACAGGGAAATACTTAACTATGGCTACACCTTC; clone size: few; J gene: TRBJ1-2; D gene: TRBD1; V gene: TRBV5-1
CDR3 protein: CASDSGVSNSPLHF; CDR3 DNA: TGTGCCAGCGATTCAGGGGTTTCAAATTCACCCCTCCACTTT; clone size: few; J gene: TRBJ1-6; D gene: -; V gene: TRBV6-5
CDR3 protein: CASMRDTLAEQYF; CDR3 DNA: TGTGCCAGCATGAGAGATACGCTCGCCGAGCAGTACTTC; clone size: -; J gene: TRBJ2-7; D gene: -; V gene: TRBV6-5
CDR3 protein: CASSVKASPDTQYF; CDR3 DNA: TGTGCCAGCAGCGTAAAAGCTAGCCCAGATACGCAGTATTTT; clone size: -; J gene: TRBJ2-3; D gene: -; V gene: TRBV9
CDR3 protein: CASSSSGSNQPQHF; CDR3 DNA: TGTGCCAGCAGCTCGTCGGGGAGCAATCAGCCCCAGCATTTT; clone size: -; J gene: TRBJ1-5; D gene: -; V gene: TRBV5-4
CDR3 protein: CASSMGPTYGNTIYF; CDR3 DNA: TGTGCCAGCAGCATGGGGCCGACGTATGGAAACACCATATATTTT; clone size: -; J gene: TRBJ1-3; D gene: -; V gene: TRBV21-1
CDR3 protein: CSVAGTGKREQYF; CDR3 DNA: TGCAGCGTTGCCGGGACAGGGAAGAGGGAGCAGTACTTC; clone size: -; J gene: TRBJ2-7; D gene: TRBD1; V gene: TRBV29-1
CDR3 protein: CASSLPGDTEAFF; CDR3 DNA: TGTGCCAGTAGTTTACCAGGGGACACTGAAGCTTTCTTT; clone size: few; J gene: TRBJ1-1; D gene: -; V gene: TRBV19
CDR3 protein: CASSPGQIKNEKLFF; CDR3 DNA: TGTGCCAGCTCACCAGGTCAGATCAAGAATGAAAAACTGTTTTTT; clone size: -; J gene: TRBJ1-4; D gene: -; V gene: TRBV18
CDR3 protein: CASRRQGAGNTIYF; CDR3 DNA: TGTGCCAGCAGACGACAGGGGGCTGGAAACACCATATATTTT; clone size: once; J gene: TRBJ1-3; D gene: TRBD1; V gene: TRBV6-5
CDR3 protein: CASSEGQISPGELFF; CDR3 DNA: TGTGCCAGCAGTGAAGGACAGATCTCCCCCGGGGAGCTGTTTTTT; clone size: -; J gene: TRBJ2-2; D gene: -; V gene: TRBV2
CDR3 protein: CASSDSVQPHEKLFF; CDR3 DNA: TGTGCCAGCAGTGATTCGGTTCAACCACATGAAAAACTGTTTTTT; clone size: -; J gene: TRBJ1-4; D gene: -; V gene: TRBV2
CDR3 protein: CASSQGLGGNTEAFF; CDR3 DNA: TGTGCCAGCAGCCAAGGGTTAGGAGGGAACACTGAAGCTTTCTTT; clone size: -; J gene: TRBJ1-1; D gene: -; V gene: TRBV3-1/TRBV3-2
CDR3 protein: CAWQRGGTEAFF; CDR3 DNA: TGTGCCTGGCAGAGAGGGGGCACTGAAGCTTTCTTT; clone size: -; J gene: TRBJ1-1; D gene: -; V gene: TRBV30
CDR3 protein: CASSSGHFTSGNTIYF; CDR3 DNA: TGTGCCAGCAGCTCCGGACACTTTACCTCTGGAAACACCATATATTTT; clone size: -; J gene: TRBJ1-3; D gene: -; V gene: TRBV7-9
CDR3 protein: CASSDRAGGEKLFF; CDR3 DNA: TGTGCCAGCAGCGATCGCGCGGGTGGGGAAAAACTGTTTTTT; clone size: -; J gene: TRBJ1-4; D gene: -; V gene: TRBV6-6
CDR3 protein: CASSSSGGKRNTEAFF; CDR3 DNA: TGTGCCAGCAGTTCCTCAGGGGGCAAACGGAACACTGAAGCTTTCTTT; clone size: -; J gene: TRBJ1-1; D gene: TRBD1; V gene: TRBV27
CDR3 protein: CASSPGDGTEAFF; CDR3 DNA: TGTGCCAGCAGTCCAGGGGATGGCACTGAAGCTTTCTTT; clone size: -; J gene: TRBJ1-1; D gene: -; V gene: TRBV12-3/TRBV12-4
CDR3 protein: CASSSYSPPYEQYF; CDR3 DNA: TGTGCCAGCAGCTCCTACAGTCCTCCCTACGAGCAGTACTTC; clone size: -; J gene: TRBJ2-7; D gene: -; V gene: TRBV11-2
CDR3 protein: CASSLPLRLAGGRQEQFF; CDR3 DNA: TGTGCCAGCAGCTTACCTCTACGACTAGCGGGGGGCCGGCAGGAGCAGTTCTTC; clone size: -; J gene: TRBJ2-1; D gene: TRBD2; V gene: TRBV7-8
CDR3 protein: CASSPERGVTYEQYF; CDR3 DNA: TGTGCCAGCTCACCAGAGCGGGGAGTCACCTACGAGCAGTACTTC; clone size: -; J gene: TRBJ2-7; D gene: TRBD2; V gene: TRBV18
CDR3 protein: CASSLGSRGQETQYF; CDR3 DNA: TGCGCCAGCAGCTTGGGCTCTAGAGGCCAAGAGACCCAGTACTTC; clone size: -; J gene: TRBJ2-5; D gene: -; V gene: TRBV5-1
CDR3 protein: CASSPGTGGDEQYF; CDR3 DNA: TGTGCCAGCAGCCCCGGGACAGGGGGCGACGAGCAGTACTTC; clone size: -; J gene: TRBJ2-7; D gene: TRBD1; V gene: TRBV7-3
CDR3 protein: CASMGTGVANEKLFF; CDR3 DNA: TGTGCCAGTATGGGGACAGGGGTAGCTAATGAAAAACTGTTTTTT; clone size: -; J gene: TRBJ1-4; D gene: TRBD1; V gene: TRBV19
CDR3 protein: CSVRRGRERGYTF; CDR3 DNA: TGCAGCGTTCGGAGGGGGCGCGAGAGGGGCTACACCTTC; clone size: -; J gene: TRBJ1-2; D gene: TRBD1; V gene: TRBV29-1
CDR3 protein: CASSYTLGDGYTF; CDR3 DNA: TGTGCCAGCAGTTACACATTGGGAGACGGCTACACCTTC; clone size: -; J gene: TRBJ1-2; D gene: -; V gene: TRBV6-5
CDR3 protein: CASSPAFAGSSYNEQFF; CDR3 DNA: TGTGCCAGCAGCCCGGCGTTCGCGGGAAGCTCCTACAATGAGCAGTTCTTC; clone size: -; J gene: TRBJ2-1; D gene: -; V gene: TRBV7-2
CDR3 protein: CASSQEERGRQFF; CDR3 DNA: TGTGCCAGCAGCCAAGAGGAGCGGGGGAGGCAGTTCTTC; clone size: -; J gene: TRBJ2-1; D gene: TRBD2; V gene: TRBV3-1/TRBV3-2
CDR3 protein: CASSYKGPNQPQHF; CDR3 DNA: TGTGCCAGCAGTTACAAGGGGCCCAATCAGCCCCAGCATTTT; clone size: -; J gene: TRBJ1-5; D gene: -; V gene: TRBV6-5
CDR3 protein: CASGDASTDTQYF; CDR3 DNA: TGTGCCAGTGGAGATGCTAGCACAGATACGCAGTATTTT; clone size: -; J gene: TRBJ2-3; D gene: -; V gene: TRBV5-6
CDR3 protein: CASSFGTAKGTEAFF; CDR3 DNA: TGTGCCAGCAGCTTCGGGACAGCTAAGGGCACTGAAGCTTTCTTT; clone size: -; J gene: TRBJ1-1; D gene: TRBD1; V gene: TRBV5-4